Sequencing of this TCR beta chain was carried out in a study of T cells in Graves' hyperthyroidism and ophthalmopathy. Researchers amplified the TCR beta CDR3 regions from RNA transcripts. HTBI primers were the set used in a first-round RT-PCR of the TCR CDR3. TCRdb used MiXCR to reprocess the multiplex PCR reads, holding one entry per CDR3 protein. The sample shows roughly 640,000 distinct CDR3 sequences, 16% of them seen only once. CDR1 and CDR2 from the germline V gene are SGHKS and YYEKEE (reference sequence). V was trimmed by 4 bases and J by 0 bases, leaving 13 bases between them. The CDR3 spans 15 residues. Cells are PBMCs isolated from approximately 9.2 ml of fresh blood.

The sequenced sample was blood. The clonotype was recovered from a woman between 35 and 50 years old with Graves' ophthalmopathy. The chain couples TRBV5-5 to TRBJ1-1, with D unresolved. The CDR3 coding sequence is TGTGCCAGCAGCCAGACCGGGATTATGAACACTGAAGCTTTCTTT. Translating gives CASSQTGIMNTEAFF.